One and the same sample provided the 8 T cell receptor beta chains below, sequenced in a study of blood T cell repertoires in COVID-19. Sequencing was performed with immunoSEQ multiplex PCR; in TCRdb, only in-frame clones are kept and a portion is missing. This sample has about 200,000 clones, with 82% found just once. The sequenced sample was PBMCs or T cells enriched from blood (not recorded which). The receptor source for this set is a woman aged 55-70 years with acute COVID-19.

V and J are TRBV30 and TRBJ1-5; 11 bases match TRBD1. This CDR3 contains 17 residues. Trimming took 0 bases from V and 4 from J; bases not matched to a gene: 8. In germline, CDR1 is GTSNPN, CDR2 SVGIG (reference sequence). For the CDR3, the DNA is TGTGCCTGGAGTGTCGGGGACAGGGGGACCCTTAATCAGCCCCAGCATTTT. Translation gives CAWSVGDRGTLNQPQHF.

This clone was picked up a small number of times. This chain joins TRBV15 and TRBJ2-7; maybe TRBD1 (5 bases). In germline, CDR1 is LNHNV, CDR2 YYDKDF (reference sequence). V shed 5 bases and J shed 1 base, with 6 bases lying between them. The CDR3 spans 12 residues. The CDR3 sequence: CATSSGSYEQYF. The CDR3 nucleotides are TGTGCCACCAGCTCAGGGTCCTACGAGCAGTACTTC.

CDR3 sequence reads: CASSLSRNIQYF. CDR3 coding DNA: TGTGCCAGCAGCTTATCCAGAAACATTCAGTACTTC. This chain connects TRBV5-8 to TRBJ2-4; D is undetermined. The CDR3 is 12 residues long. Germline CDR1 reads SGHTS; CDR2 reads YDEGEE. V was trimmed by 2 bases and J by 6 bases, leaving 6 bases between them.

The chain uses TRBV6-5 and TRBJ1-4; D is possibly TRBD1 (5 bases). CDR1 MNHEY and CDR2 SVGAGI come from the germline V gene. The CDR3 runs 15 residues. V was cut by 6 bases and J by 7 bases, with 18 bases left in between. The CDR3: CASSPSGGVGEKLFF. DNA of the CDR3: TGTGCCAGCAGCCCCTCCGGAGGGGTTGGTGAAAAACTGTTTTTT.

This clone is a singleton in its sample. CDR3 loop: CASSEFGEGYGYTF. CDR3 nucleotides: TGTGCCAGCAGTGAATTCGGGGAAGGCTATGGCTACACCTTC. The chain carries TRBV25-1 and TRBJ1-2; D gene uncertain. Trimming stripped 1 base from V and 4 bases from J, with 10 bases between. Germline V lookup: CDR1 MGHDK, CDR2 SYGVNS. The CDR3 is 14 residues long.

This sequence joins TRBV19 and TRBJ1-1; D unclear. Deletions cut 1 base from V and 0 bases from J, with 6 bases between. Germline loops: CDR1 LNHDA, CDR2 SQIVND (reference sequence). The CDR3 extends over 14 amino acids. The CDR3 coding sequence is TGTGCCAGTAGTATAGGGGGAGTGAACACTGAAGCTTTCTTT. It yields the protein CASSIGGVNTEAFF.

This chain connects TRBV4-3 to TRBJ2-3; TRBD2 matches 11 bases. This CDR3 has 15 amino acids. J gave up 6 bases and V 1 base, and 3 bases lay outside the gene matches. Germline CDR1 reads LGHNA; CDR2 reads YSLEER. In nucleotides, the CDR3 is TGCGCCAGCAGCCAAGCGACTAGCGGGGCGGATACGCAGTATTTT. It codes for CASSQATSGADTQYF.

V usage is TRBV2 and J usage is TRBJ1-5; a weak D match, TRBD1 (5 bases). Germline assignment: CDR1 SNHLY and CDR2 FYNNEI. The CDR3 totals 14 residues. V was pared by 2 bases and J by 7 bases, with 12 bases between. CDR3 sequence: CASSELQGRQPQHF. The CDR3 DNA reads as TGTGCCAGCAGTGAACTGCAGGGTAGGCAGCCCCAGCATTTT.